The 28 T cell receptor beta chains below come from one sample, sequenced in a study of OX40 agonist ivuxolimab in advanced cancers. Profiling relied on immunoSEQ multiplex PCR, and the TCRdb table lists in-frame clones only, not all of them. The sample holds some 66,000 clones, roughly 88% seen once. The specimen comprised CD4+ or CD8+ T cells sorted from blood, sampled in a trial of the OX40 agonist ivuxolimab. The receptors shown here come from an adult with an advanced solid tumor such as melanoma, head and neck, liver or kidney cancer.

The CDR3 DNA is TGTGCCAGCAGTGGGGGGAGAGGGGGCGGCAATCAGCCCCAGCATTTT. Its protein product is CASSGGRGGGNQPQHF. The chain has TRBV25-1 and TRBJ1-5; 7 positions match TRBD1. The germline CDR1 and CDR2 sequences are MGHDK and SYGVNS. The length of the CDR3 is 16 residues. V gave up 4 bases and J gave up 2 bases; unmatched junction bases: 8.

The CDR3, as DNA: TGTGCCACTCGGACTAGCGAGAACACCGGGGAGCTGTTTTTT. Translation: CATRTSENTGELFF. This rearrangement joins TRBV10-3 to TRBJ2-2; 9 bases map to TRBD2. CDR1 is ENHRY and CDR2 is SYGVKD in the germline V gene. After removal of 10 bases from V and 1 base from J, the junction contained 4 bases not matched to a gene. This CDR3 comprises 14 residues.

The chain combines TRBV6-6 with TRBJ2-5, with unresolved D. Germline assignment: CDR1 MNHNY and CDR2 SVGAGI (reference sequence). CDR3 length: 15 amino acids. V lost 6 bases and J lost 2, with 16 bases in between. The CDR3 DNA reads TGTGCCAGCAGCTCCCCCGCAGCCGGGCAAGAGACCCAGTACTTC. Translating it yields CASSSPAAGQETQYF.

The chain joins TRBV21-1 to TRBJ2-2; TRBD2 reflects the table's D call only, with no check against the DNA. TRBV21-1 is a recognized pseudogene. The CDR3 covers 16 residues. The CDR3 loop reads CASRNKRVESAGELFF. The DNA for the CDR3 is TGTGCCAGCAGAAACAAGCGAGTGGAGAGCGCCGGGGAGCTGTTTTTT.

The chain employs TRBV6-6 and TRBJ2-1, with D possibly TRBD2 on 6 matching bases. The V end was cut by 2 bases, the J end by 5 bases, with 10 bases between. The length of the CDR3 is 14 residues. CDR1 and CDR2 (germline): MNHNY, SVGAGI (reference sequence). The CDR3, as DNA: TGTGCCAGCAGTTACGGGGGGATCAACAATGAGCAGTTCTTC. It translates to CASSYGGINNEQFF.

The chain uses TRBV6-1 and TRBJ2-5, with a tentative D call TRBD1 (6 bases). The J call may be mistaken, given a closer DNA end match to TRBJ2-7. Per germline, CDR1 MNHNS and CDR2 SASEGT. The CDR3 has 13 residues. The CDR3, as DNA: TGTGCCAGCAGTGAATACAGGGACTACGAGCAGTACTTC. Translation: CASSEYRDYEQYF.

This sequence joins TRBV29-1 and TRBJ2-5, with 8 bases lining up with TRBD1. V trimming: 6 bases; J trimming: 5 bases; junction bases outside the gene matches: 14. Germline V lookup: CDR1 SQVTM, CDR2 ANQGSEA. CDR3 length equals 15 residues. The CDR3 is CSVDLGQGLGETQYF. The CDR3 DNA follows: TGCAGCGTCGATCTCGGACAGGGTCTTGGGGAGACCCAGTACTTC.

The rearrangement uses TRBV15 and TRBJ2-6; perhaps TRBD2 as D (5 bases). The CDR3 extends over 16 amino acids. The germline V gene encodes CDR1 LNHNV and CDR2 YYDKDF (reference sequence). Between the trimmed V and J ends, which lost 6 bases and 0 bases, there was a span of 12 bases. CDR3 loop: CATRSGETSGANVLTF. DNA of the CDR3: TGTGCCACCAGGTCCGGGGAGACCTCTGGGGCCAACGTCCTGACTTTC.

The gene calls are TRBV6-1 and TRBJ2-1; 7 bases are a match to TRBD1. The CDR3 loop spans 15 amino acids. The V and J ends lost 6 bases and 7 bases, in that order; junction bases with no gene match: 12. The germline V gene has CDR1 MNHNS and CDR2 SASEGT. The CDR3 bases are TGTGCCAGCAGCGCCCTCGGACAGGTTTTTAATGAGCAGTTCTTC. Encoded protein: CASSALGQVFNEQFF.

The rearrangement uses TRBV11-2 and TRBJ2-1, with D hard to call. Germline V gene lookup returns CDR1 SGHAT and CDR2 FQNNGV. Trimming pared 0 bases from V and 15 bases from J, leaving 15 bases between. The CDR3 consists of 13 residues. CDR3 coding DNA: TGTGCCAGCAGCTTAGAGTCCAGTGTGCAGACGTTCTTC. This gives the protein CASSLESSVQTFF.

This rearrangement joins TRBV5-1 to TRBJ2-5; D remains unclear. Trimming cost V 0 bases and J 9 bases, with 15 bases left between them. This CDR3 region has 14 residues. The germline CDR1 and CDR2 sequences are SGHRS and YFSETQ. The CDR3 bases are TGCGCCAGCAGCTTGGAGACTGCCGGAATGTCCCAGTACTTC. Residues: CASSLETAGMSQYF.

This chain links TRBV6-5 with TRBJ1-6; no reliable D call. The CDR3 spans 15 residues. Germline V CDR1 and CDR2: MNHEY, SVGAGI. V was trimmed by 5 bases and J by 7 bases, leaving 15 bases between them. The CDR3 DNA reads TGTGCCAGCAGTCAAACCGACCCCTCGAATTCACCCCTCCACTTT. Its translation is CASSQTDPSNSPLHF.

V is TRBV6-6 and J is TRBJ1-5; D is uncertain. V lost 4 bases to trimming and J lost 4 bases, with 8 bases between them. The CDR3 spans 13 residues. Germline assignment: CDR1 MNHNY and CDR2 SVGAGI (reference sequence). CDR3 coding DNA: TGTGCCAGCAGTTCCCTTGATAATCAGCCCCAGCATTTT. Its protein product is CASSSLDNQPQHF.

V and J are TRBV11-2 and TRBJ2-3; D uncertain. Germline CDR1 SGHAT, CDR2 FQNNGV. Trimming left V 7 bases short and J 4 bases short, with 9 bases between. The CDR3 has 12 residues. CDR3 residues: CASTHSADTQYF. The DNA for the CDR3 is TGTGCCAGCACCCACTCGGCAGATACGCAGTATTTT.

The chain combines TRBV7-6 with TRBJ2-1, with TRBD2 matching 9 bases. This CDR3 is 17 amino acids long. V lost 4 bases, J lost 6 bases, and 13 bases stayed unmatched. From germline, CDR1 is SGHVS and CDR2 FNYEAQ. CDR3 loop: CASSSQQYPSGANEQFF. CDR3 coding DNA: TGTGCCAGCAGCTCCCAGCAGTACCCTAGCGGGGCCAATGAGCAGTTCTTC.

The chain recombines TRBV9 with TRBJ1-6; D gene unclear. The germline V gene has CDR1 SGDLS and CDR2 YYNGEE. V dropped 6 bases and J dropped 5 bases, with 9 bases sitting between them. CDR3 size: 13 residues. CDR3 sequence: CASTIGNNSPLHF. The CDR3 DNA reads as TGTGCCAGCACCATCGGGAATAATTCACCCCTCCACTTT.

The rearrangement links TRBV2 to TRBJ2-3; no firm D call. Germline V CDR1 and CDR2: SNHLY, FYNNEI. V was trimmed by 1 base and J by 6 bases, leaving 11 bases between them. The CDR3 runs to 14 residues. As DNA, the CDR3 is TGTGCCAGCAGTGAAGGGAGCCTGCAGGATACGCAGTATTTT. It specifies CASSEGSLQDTQYF.

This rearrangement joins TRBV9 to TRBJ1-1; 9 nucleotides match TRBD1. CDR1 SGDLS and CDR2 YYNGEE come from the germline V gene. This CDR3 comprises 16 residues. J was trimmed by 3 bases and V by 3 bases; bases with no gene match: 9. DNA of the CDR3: TGTGCCAGCAGCGATATTCCCCGACAGGGGGACACTGAAGCTTTCTTT. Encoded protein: CASSDIPRQGDTEAFF.

The CDR3 protein is CASSPTGYDYGYTF. The CDR3 coding sequence is TGCGCCAGCAGCCCGACAGGGTACGACTATGGCTACACCTTC. V and J are TRBV5-1 and TRBJ1-2, with 7 nucleotides matching TRBD1. Germline-derived CDR1 and CDR2 are SGHRS and YFSETQ. CDR3 length equals 14 residues. Trimming took 4 bases from V and 3 from J; bases not matched to a gene: 6.

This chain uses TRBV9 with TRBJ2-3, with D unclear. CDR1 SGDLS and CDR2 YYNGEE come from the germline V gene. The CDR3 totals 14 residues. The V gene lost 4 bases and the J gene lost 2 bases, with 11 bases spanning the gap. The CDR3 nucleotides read TGTGCCAGCAGCTCTCGGGTCGTCACAGATACGCAGTATTTT. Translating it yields CASSSRVVTDTQYF.

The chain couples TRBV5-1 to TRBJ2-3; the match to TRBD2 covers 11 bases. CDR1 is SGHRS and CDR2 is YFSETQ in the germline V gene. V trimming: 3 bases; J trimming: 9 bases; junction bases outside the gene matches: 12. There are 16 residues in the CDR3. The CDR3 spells CASSSLAGGGDKTQYF. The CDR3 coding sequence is TGCGCCAGCAGCTCTCTAGCGGGGGGTGGCGATAAAACGCAGTATTTT.

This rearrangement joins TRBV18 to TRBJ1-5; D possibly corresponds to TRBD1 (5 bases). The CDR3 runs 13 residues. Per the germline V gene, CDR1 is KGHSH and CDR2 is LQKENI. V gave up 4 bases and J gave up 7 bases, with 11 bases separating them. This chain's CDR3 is CASSLGVQQPQHF. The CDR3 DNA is TGTGCCAGCTCACTGGGGGTTCAACAGCCCCAGCATTTT.

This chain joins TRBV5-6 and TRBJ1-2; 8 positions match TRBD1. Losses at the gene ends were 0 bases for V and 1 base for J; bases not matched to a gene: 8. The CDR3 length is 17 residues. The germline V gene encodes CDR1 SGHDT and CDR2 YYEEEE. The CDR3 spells CASSLGLAGGINYGYTF. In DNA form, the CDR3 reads TGTGCCAGCAGCTTGGGATTGGCAGGGGGCATTAACTATGGCTACACCTTC.

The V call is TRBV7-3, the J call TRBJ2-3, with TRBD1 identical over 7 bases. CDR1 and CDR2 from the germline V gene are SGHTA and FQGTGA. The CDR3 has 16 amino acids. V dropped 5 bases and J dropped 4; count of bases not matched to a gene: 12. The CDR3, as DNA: TGTGCCAGCAGCCCCGGACAGGTCTTTTTAGCAGATACGCAGTATTTT. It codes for CASSPGQVFLADTQYF. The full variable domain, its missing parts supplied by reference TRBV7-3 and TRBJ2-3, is GAGVSQTPSNKVTEKGKYVELRCDPISGHTALYWYRQSLGQGPEFLIYFQGTGAADDSGLPNDRFFAVRPEGSVSTLKIQRTERGDSAVYLCASSPGQVFLADTQYFGPGTRLTVL.

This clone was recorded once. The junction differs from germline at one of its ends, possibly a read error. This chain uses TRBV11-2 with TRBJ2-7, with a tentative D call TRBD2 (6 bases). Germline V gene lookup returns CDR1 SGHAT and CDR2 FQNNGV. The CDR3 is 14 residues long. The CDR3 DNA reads TGTGCCGGCAGCTTAGTAGGAGGGGTTTACGAGCAGTACTTC. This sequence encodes CAGSLVGGVYEQYF.

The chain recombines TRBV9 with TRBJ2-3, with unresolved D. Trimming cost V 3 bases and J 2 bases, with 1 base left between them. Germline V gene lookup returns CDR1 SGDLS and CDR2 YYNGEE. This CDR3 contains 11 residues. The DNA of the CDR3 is TGTGCCAGCAGCGCCACAGATACGCAGTATTTT. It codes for CASSATDTQYF.

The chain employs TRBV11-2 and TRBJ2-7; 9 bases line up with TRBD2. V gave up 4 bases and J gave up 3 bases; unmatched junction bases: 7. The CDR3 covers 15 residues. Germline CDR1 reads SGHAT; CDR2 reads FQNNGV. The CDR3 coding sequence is TGTGCCAGCAGCTCGCTAGCGGGGAGACTCTACGAGCAGTACTTC. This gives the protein CASSSLAGRLYEQYF. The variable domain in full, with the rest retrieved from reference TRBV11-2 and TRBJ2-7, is EAGVAQSPRYKIIEKRQSVAFWCNPISGHATLYWYQQILGQGPKLLIQFQNNGVVDDSQLPKDRFSAERLKGVDSTLKIQPAKLEDSAVYLCASSSLAGRLYEQYFGPGTRLTVT.

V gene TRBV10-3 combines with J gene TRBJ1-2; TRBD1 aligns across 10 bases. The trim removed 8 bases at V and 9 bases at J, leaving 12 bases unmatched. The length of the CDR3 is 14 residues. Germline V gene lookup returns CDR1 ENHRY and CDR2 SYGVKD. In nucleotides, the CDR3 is TGTGCCATCGCAGACCTGGGACAGGGGAACAGCTACACCTTC. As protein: CAIADLGQGNSYTF.